Given below is one T cell receptor beta chain in context. CDR1 and CDR2 from the germline V gene are SNHLY and FYNNEI. The CDR3 consists of 14 residues. V was shortened by 3 bases and J by 4 bases, with 12 bases between the two germline ends. In the sorted-subset replicate PCRs, 200 ng DNA, roughly 29,000 T cell genomes, was used. TCRdb's copy holds only in-frame clones and misses some; the assay was immunoSEQ multiplex PCR. The sample holds roughly 1,600,000 clones, 97% to 99% seen once. This specimen belongs to a study of shared clonotypes between healthy human individuals. The rearrangement uses TRBV2 and TRBJ1-1, with TRBD1 as a possible D gene (5 bases). The clonotype comes from a man aged 25-45 years in good health. The sequencing sample was made of naive CD4+ T cells sorted from blood. Described subset: CD45RA+ positively selected. The CDR3 sequence is CASSDESGGTEAFF. The CDR3 DNA follows: TGTGCCAGCAGTGATGAGTCCGGGGGCACTGAAGCTTTCTTT.